This T cell receptor (beta chain) was obtained from a study of T cell responses to AZD1222 COVID-19 vaccine. General study points: Repertoire sampling occurred only after the peak T cell response.

Sequencing used immunoSEQ multiplex PCR; TCRdb keeps in-frame clones, though not all of them. This table lists under 150,000 clones. The CDR3 has 12 amino acids. CDR1 and CDR2 from the germline V gene are SQVTM and ANQGSEA. Trimming cost V 5 bases and J 10 bases, with 17 bases left between them. About this clone: Its cognate antigen is unknown.

The origin of this receptor is an adult in good health. V gene TRBV29-1 combines with J gene TRBJ1-1; TRBD1 might be the D (6 bases). Specimen: peripheral blood. The DNA for the CDR3 is TGCAGCGTTAGGGACACGGCTAGTCGAGCTTTCTTT. It is translated as CSVRDTASRAFF.